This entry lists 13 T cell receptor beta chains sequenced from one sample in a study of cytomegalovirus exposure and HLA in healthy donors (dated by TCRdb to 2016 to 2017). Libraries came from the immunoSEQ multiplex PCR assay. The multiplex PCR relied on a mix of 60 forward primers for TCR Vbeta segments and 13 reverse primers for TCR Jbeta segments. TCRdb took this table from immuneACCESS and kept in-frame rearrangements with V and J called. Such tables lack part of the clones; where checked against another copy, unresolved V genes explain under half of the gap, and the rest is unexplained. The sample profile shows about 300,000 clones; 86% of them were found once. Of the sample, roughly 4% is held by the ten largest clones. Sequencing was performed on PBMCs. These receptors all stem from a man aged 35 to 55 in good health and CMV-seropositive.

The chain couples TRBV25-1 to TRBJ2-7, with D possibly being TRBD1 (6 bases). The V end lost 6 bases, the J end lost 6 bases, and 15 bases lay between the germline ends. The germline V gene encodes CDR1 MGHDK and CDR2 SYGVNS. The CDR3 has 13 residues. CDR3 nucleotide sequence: TGTGCCAGCAGGGATCAGGGGTCCCGCGAGCAGTACTTC. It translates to CASRDQGSREQYF.

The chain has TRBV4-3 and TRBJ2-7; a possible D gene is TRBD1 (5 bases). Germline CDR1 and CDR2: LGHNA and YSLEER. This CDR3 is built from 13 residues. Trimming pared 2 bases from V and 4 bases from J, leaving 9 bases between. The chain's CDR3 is CASSQIDSYEQYF. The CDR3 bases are TGCGCCAGCAGCCAAATCGACAGTTACGAGCAGTACTTC.

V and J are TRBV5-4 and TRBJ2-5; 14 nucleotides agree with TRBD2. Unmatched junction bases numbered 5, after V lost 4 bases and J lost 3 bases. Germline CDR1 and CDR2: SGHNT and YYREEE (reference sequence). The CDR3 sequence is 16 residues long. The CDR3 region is CASSQGLAGVKETQYF. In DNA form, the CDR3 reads TGTGCCAGCAGCCAGGGACTAGCGGGAGTGAAAGAGACCCAGTACTTC.

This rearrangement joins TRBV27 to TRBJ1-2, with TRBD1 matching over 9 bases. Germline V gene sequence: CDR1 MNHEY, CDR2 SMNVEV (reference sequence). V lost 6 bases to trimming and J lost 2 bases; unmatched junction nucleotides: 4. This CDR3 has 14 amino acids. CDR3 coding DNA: TGTGCCAGCAGCCGGGACAGGGCCAACTATGGCTACACCTTC. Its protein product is CASSRDRANYGYTF.

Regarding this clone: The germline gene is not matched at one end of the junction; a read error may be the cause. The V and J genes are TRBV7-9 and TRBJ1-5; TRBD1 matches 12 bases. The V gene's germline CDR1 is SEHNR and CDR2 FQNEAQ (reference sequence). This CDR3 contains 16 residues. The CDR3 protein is CSSSLTGQGANQPQHF. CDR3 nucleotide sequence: TGTTCCAGCAGCTTAACGGGACAGGGGGCCAATCAGCCCCAGCATTTT.

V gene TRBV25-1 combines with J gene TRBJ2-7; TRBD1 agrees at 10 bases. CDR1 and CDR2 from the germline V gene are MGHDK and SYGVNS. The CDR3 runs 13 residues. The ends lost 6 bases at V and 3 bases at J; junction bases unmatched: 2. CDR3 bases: TGTGCCAGCAGAGGGACAGGGGTCTACGAGCAGTACTTC. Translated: CASRGTGVYEQYF.

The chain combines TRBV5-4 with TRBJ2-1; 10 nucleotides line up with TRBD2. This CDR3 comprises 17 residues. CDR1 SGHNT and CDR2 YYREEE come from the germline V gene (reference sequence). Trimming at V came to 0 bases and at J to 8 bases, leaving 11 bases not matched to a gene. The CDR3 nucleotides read TGTGCCAGCAGCTTGGCCACGTCTAGCGGGAGTCTTCATGAGCAGTTCTTC. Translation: CASSLATSSGSLHEQFF.

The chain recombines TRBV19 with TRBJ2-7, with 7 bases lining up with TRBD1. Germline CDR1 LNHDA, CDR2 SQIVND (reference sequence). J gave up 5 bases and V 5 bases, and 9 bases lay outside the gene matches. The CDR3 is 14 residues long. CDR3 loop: CASSPTGEGHEQYF. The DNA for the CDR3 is TGTGCCAGTAGTCCCACAGGGGAAGGACACGAGCAGTACTTC.

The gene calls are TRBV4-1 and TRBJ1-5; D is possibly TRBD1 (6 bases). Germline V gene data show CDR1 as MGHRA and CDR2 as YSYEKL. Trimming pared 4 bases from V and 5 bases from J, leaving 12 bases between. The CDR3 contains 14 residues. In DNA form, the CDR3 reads TGCGCCAGCAGCCCCGAGGGGGTCGATCAGCCCCAGCATTTT. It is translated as CASSPEGVDQPQHF.

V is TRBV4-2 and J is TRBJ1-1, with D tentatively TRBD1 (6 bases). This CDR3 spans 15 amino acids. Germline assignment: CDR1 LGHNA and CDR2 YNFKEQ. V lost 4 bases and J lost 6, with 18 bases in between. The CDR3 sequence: CASSRARDMGAEAFF. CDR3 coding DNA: TGTGCCAGCAGCCGGGCAAGGGACATGGGGGCTGAAGCTTTCTTT.

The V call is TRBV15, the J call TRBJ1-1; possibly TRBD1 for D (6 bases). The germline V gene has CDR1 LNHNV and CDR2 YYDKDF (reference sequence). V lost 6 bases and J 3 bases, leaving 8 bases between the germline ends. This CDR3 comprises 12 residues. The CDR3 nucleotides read TGTGCCACCAGGCAGGGGTACACTGAAGCTTTCTTT. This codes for CATRQGYTEAFF.

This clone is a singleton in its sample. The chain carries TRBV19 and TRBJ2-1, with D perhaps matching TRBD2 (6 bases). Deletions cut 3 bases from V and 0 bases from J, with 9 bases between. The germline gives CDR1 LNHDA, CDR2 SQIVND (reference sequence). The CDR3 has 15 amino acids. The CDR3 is CASSMLGSSYNEQFF. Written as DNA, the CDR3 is TGTGCCAGTAGTATGCTCGGGAGCTCCTACAATGAGCAGTTCTTC.

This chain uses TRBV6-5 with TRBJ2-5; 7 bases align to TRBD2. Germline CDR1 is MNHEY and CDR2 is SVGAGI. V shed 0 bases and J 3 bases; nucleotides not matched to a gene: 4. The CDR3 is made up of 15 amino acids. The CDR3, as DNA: TGTGCCAGCAGTTACTCGGCGGGAGTCGAAGAGACCCAGTACTTC. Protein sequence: CASSYSAGVEETQYF.